The 23 T cell receptor beta chains reported below all come from one sample, sequenced in a study of breast tumors, draining lymph nodes, adjacent tissues. TCRdb processed the multiplex PCR reads anew with MiXCR; each CDR3 protein has one entry. The data hold approximately 100,000 distinct CDR3 sequences, with around 20% observed a single time. Samples came from axillary lymph nodes draining the breast cancer. The sequencing sample was made of axillary lymph node tissue. The source is a female donor with breast cancer. Some clones in this sample may be carry-over from other donors' samples.

Note on this clonotype: This may stem from a read error, because a much larger clone lies one nucleotide away. The chain links TRBV2 to TRBJ1-5, with TRBD1 matching over 8 bases. The V segment lost 6 bases and the J segment 6 bases; nucleotides outside the gene matches: 10. The V gene's germline CDR1 is SNHLY and CDR2 FYNNEI. This CDR3 comprises 15 residues. DNA of the CDR3: TGTGCCAGCAGAGACGCGGACAGGGACGGTCAGCCCCAGCATTTT. It codes for CASRDADRDGQPQHF. Filled out from reference TRBV2 and TRBJ1-5, the complete variable domain reads EPEVTQTPSHQVTQMGQEVILRCVPISNHLYFYWYRQILGQKVEFLVSFYNNEISEKSEIFDDQFSVERPDGSNFTLKIRSTKLEDSAMYFCASRDADRDGQPQHFGDGTRLSIL.

In its sample, this clonotype was seen once. Since a much larger clone is just one base distant, this may be a read error. The conserved phenylalanine or tryptophan normally closing the CDR3 is absent here, so this likely arose from a read error. This rearrangement joins TRBV20-1 to TRBJ2-1, with D possibly TRBD1 on 6 matching bases. The CDR3 covers 13 residues. The V gene lost 6 bases and the J gene lost 8 bases, with 17 bases spanning the gap. The germline gives CDR1 DFQATT, CDR2 SNEGSKA (reference sequence). The CDR3 sequence: CSAPVGAPDEQFL. The CDR3 bases are TGCAGTGCCCCAGTGGGGGCCCCCGATGAGCAGTTCCTC.

The V gene is TRBV28, the J gene TRBJ1-4; 9 bases match TRBD1. The CDR3 has 15 amino acids. Per the germline V gene, CDR1 is MDHEN and CDR2 is SYDVKM. After removal of 5 bases from V and 6 bases from J, the junction contained 7 bases not matched to a gene. The CDR3 nucleotides are TGTGCCAGCAGTCCGGGACAGGGACGCTATGAAAAACTGTTTTTT. It is translated as CASSPGQGRYEKLFF.

Notes on this clonotype: Just one base apart from a much larger clone, this may be a read error. V and J are TRBV19 and TRBJ1-2, with 7 nucleotides matching TRBD1. Germline-derived CDR1 and CDR2 are LNHDA and SQIVND (reference sequence). The CDR3 runs to 13 residues. CDR3 in amino acids: CVSTAGGYYGYTF. CDR3 bases: TGTGTCAGTACTGCAGGGGGTTACTATGGCTACACCTTC.

This clonotype was observed a handful of times. CDR3 protein: CASSLLSSGTDTQYF. The DNA for the CDR3 is TGTGCCAGCAGCTTACTTTCTAGCGGCACAGATACGCAGTATTTT. V is TRBV11-3 and J is TRBJ2-3; weak D call: TRBD2 (6 bases). The germline CDR1 and CDR2 sequences are SGHNT and YENEEA. Trimming cost V 2 bases and J 1 base, with 10 bases left between them. CDR3 length equals 15 residues.

V is TRBV20-1 and J is TRBJ2-1; 11 nucleotides align to TRBD2. In germline, CDR1 is DFQATT, CDR2 SNEGSKA (reference sequence). CDR3 length equals 15 residues. V shed 2 bases, J shed 6 bases, and the junction held 6 bases outside the gene matches. The CDR3 loop is CSARLSGGAINEQFF. The CDR3 coding sequence is TGCAGTGCTAGACTTAGCGGGGGGGCGATCAATGAGCAGTTCTTC.

The sample holds many counts of this clonotype. J is TRBJ2-1 and V is TRBV15; 8 bases match TRBD2. This CDR3 contains 19 residues. Trimming cost V 1 base and J 6 bases; bases outside gene matches: 17. CDR1 is LNHNV and CDR2 is YYDKDF in the germline V gene (reference sequence). The CDR3: CATSRGTPPRREVPNEQFF. CDR3 sequence (DNA): TGTGCCACCAGCAGAGGGACCCCACCTCGGCGGGAGGTGCCCAATGAGCAGTTCTTC.

Turning to this clonotype: A much larger clone lies one base from this, so it may be a read error. The V and J genes are TRBV2 and TRBJ2-5, with D hard to call. The CDR3 runs to 10 residues. In germline, CDR1 is SNHLY, CDR2 FYNNEI. The CDR3, as DNA: TGTGGCAGGATCCAAGAGGCCCAGTACTTC. Translating it yields CGRIQEAQYF. Looking up the rest from reference TRBV2 and TRBJ2-5 gives the full variable domain: EPEVTQTPSHQVTQMGQEVILRCVPISNHLYFYWYRQILGQKVEFLVSFYNNEISEKSEIFDDQFSVERPDGSNFTLKIRSTKLEDSAMYFCGRIQEAQYFGPGTRLLVL.

As regards this clonotype: A much larger clone sits a single nucleotide away, making a read error possible. Given the absence of the conserved phenylalanine or tryptophan at the CDR3 end, a read error is likely. This sequence joins TRBV6-1 and TRBJ1-5; no firm D call. This CDR3 contains 11 residues. V lost 2 bases, J lost 12 bases, and 8 bases lay in between. Per the germline V gene, CDR1 is MNHNS and CDR2 is SASEGT. CDR3 amino acids: CASSEYGSQHV. CDR3 DNA: TGTGCCAGCAGTGAATACGGAAGCCAGCATGTT.

This rearrangement joins TRBV6-1 to TRBJ1-2, with a weak D call TRBD1 (6 bases). V was trimmed by 2 bases and J by 4 bases, leaving 14 bases between them. Per germline, CDR1 MNHNS and CDR2 SASEGT. This CDR3 comprises 15 residues. The CDR3 sequence: CASSESRGYSYGYTF. CDR3 sequence (DNA): TGTGCCAGCAGTGAAAGTAGGGGGTATAGCTATGGCTACACCTTC.

With respect to this clonotype: This clone may be a read error of a much larger clone one base away. CDR3 DNA sequence: TGTGCCAGCAGTTTCAGACAGAGCAATCAGCTCCAGCATTTT. Residues: CASSFRQSNQLQHF. The J gene is TRBJ1-5, the V gene TRBV12-3 or TRBV12-4; possible D gene TRBD1, 5 bases. CDR3 length equals 14 residues.

This clonotype was found many times. CDR3 sequence: CSAYSGGELGHTF. DNA for the CDR3: TGCAGTGCATACTCAGGGGGCGAATTGGGCCACACCTTC. V usage is TRBV20-1 and J usage is TRBJ1-2, with 8 bases identical to TRBD1. The V gene's germline CDR1 is DFQATT and CDR2 SNEGSKA (reference sequence). J lost 12 bases, V lost 6 bases, and 15 bases had no gene match. This CDR3 region has 13 residues.

This clonotype was picked up many times. The chain is built from TRBV7-9 and TRBJ1-4; D not certain. The ends were cut back, 5 bases at V and 6 bases at J, with 16 bases in the middle. Germline V gene sequence: CDR1 SEHNR, CDR2 FQNEAQ (reference sequence). This CDR3 is built from 15 residues. The CDR3 sequence is CASSRLTQRDEKLFF. In DNA, the CDR3 is TGTGCCAGCAGCCGTCTCACCCAACGGGATGAAAAACTGTTTTTT.

This clonotype was observed at least ten times. The rearrangement links TRBV6-5 to TRBJ2-1; 9 positions agree with TRBD1. Losses at the gene ends were 5 bases for V and 2 bases for J; bases not matched to a gene: 7. CDR1 and CDR2 (germline): MNHEY, SVGAGI. The CDR3 consists of 16 residues. Here the CDR3 reads CASSRRQGGTYNEQFF. The DNA of the CDR3 is TGTGCCAGCAGTCGCCGACAGGGGGGAACCTACAATGAGCAGTTCTTC.

In this sample, this clonotype turned up many times. The chain links TRBV12-3 or TRBV12-4 to TRBJ2-1, with D possibly TRBD2 on 5 matching bases. The CDR3 loop spans 13 amino acids. Deletions cut 3 bases from V and 9 bases from J, with 12 bases between. The CDR3 DNA reads as TGTGCCAGCAGTTTTGGCCTGGGGAGTGAGCAGTTCTTC. As protein: CASSFGLGSEQFF.

The sample holds a few counts of this clonotype. The rearrangement links TRBV29-1 to TRBJ1-1; D might be TRBD1 (5 bases). This CDR3 is 13 amino acids long. CDR1 and CDR2 (germline): SQVTM, ANQGSEA. The germline V and J ends were trimmed by 5 bases and 1 base, with 11 bases remaining between them. Written as DNA, the CDR3 is TGCAGCGTTCAAAAGACAGCGAACACTGAAGCTTTCTTT. Amino acids: CSVQKTANTEAFF.

In its sample, this clonotype was seen many times. The genes are TRBV11-2 and TRBJ2-5; D gene ambiguous. The CDR3 contains 14 residues. Per the germline V gene, CDR1 is SGHAT and CDR2 is FQNNGV. V lost 1 base and J 5 bases, leaving 11 bases between the germline ends. CDR3 DNA: TGTGCCAGCAGCTTAGCCTATGGAACGGAGACCCAGTACTTC. It specifies CASSLAYGTETQYF.

To note about this clonotype: A much larger clone differs from this one at a single base, so this may be a read error. V usage is TRBV5-6 and J usage is TRBJ2-5; perhaps TRBD2 as D (6 bases). Germline values: CDR1 SGHDT, CDR2 YYEEEE. The CDR3 spans 13 residues. For the CDR3, the DNA is TGTGACAGCAGCTGGGGACTTCAAGAGACCCAGTACTTC. Translation gives CDSSWGLQETQYF.

This clonotype was recorded many times. The J gene is TRBJ1-2, the V gene TRBV20-1; 9 bases match TRBD1. The germline gives CDR1 DFQATT, CDR2 SNEGSKA (reference sequence). The CDR3 is 14 amino acids. V shed 6 bases and J 4 bases; nucleotides not matched to a gene: 9. The DNA of the CDR3 is TGCAGTGCAGGGGGACAGGGCCAAGTCTATGGCTACACCTTC. Amino acid sequence: CSAGGQGQVYGYTF.

This clonotype was seen a handful of times. This sequence joins TRBV30 and TRBJ1-6; D is ambiguous. CDR3 size: 13 residues. Germline lookup yields CDR1 GTSNPN and CDR2 SVGIG (reference sequence). V lost 2 bases to trimming and J lost 13 bases, with 15 bases between them. CDR3 DNA: TGTGCCTGGAGTCGGGCTACGTTCAGGCCCCTCCACTTT. Amino acids: CAWSRATFRPLHF.

This clonotype was picked up many times. The V gene is TRBV7-6, the J gene TRBJ1-3; no clear D gene. Germline V gene sequence: CDR1 SGHVS, CDR2 FNYEAQ. This CDR3 spans 15 amino acids. Trimming left V 5 bases short and J 1 base short, with 12 bases between. The CDR3 coding sequence is TGTGCCAGCAGCGTCGGGTGGGCTTCTGGAAACACCATATATTTT. It codes for CASSVGWASGNTIYF.

Ten or more counts support this clonotype. The chain recombines TRBV20-1 with TRBJ1-4; D ambiguous. The CDR3 spans 12 residues. Germline assignment: CDR1 DFQATT and CDR2 SNEGSKA (reference sequence). The ends were cut back, 7 bases at V and 4 bases at J, with 10 bases in the middle. The CDR3 loop is CSVGGLNEKLFF. The CDR3 DNA sequence: TGCAGTGTAGGCGGCCTTAATGAAAAACTGTTTTTT.

The rearrangement uses TRBV11-2 and TRBJ2-1; 11 bases agree with TRBD2. Germline V gene sequence: CDR1 SGHAT, CDR2 FQNNGV. The V segment lost 2 bases and the J segment 8 bases; nucleotides outside the gene matches: 5. The length of the CDR3 is 15 residues. DNA of the CDR3: TGTGCCAGCAGCTTAAATAGCGGGGGGGCCGATGAGCAGTTCTTC. As protein: CASSLNSGGADEQFF. The whole variable domain, remainder taken from reference TRBV11-2 and TRBJ2-1, is EAGVAQSPRYKIIEKRQSVAFWCNPISGHATLYWYQQILGQGPKLLIQFQNNGVVDDSQLPKDRFSAERLKGVDSTLKIQPAKLEDSAVYLCASSLNSGGADEQFFGPGTRLTVL.